This TCR beta chain appears in the sequencing data of a study of post-analysis software for immune sequencing data. Study background: Clinical courses comprised relapsing-remitting, secondary progressive and progressive-relapsing multiple sclerosis.

Findings and limits, study-wide: Significantly lower normalized Chao1 diversity was seen in multiple sclerosis patients than in controls.

This clonotype was detected only a few times. The antigen is undetermined. Incorporated into the TCR beta cDNA libraries were unique molecular identifiers, which served to reduce PCR and sequencing biases. T cells numbering roughly 0.9 to 10 million yielded cDNA molecules that totaled roughly 500,000. Each CDR3 protein is one row after TCRdb ran MiXCR on the PCR reads. Of about 560,000 distinct CDR3 sequences in the sample, around 47% were seen once. The sequence was collected from a girl aged 5-17 years with multiple sclerosis. The sequencing input was blood.

CDR3 in DNA: TGTGCCAGCAGTTTTCTAGCGGGAGTTCAGGGTACGCAGTATTTT. It encodes CASSFLAGVQGTQYF. V and J are TRBV6-2 or TRBV6-3 and TRBJ2-3; 10 nucleotides agree with TRBD2. This CDR3 has 15 residues. After removal of 4 bases from V and 8 bases from J, the junction contained 9 bases not matched to a gene. CDR1 is MNHEY, CDR2 SVGEGT, per germline.